This T cell receptor (beta chain) emerged from a study of somatic mutations in cytotoxic T cells in rheumatoid arthritis. Turning to the study itself: Flow cytometric sorting isolated some V beta antibody-stained T-cell populations at nearly 100% purity, and among them were V beta1+ cells that underwent TCRB sequencing.

Comments on this clone: Antigen specificity is unknown.

Purity of the CD4+ and CD8+ cells, isolated by positive magnetic bead selection, was checked by flow cytometry. The protocol was immunoSEQ multiplex PCR, while the TCRdb copy is restricted to in-frame clones and leaves out a portion. The sample consists of around 21,000 clones, around 75% of them appearing once. V shed 1 base, J shed 3 bases, and the junction held 0 bases outside the gene matches. Germline CDR1 reads SGHKS; CDR2 reads YYEKEE (reference sequence). This CDR3 is 14 amino acids long. Study outcomes and limitations: Per patient, the largest CD8+ clone was found to exceed 20% of CD8+ cells in about an eighth of the roughly 65 cases. Levels of CD8+ T-cell clonality in rheumatoid arthritis patients were statistically indistinguishable from those seen in age-matched healthy controls, with no significant difference.

The sample comprised CD8+ T cells sorted from blood. This TCR derives from an adult with rheumatoid arthritis. V is TRBV5-5 and J is TRBJ2-7; 11 bases agree with TRBD2. The DNA of the CDR3 is TGTGCCAGCAGCTTGCTAGCGGGAGGCTACGAGCAGTACTTC. It codes for CASSLLAGGYEQYF.